Sequencing of this T cell receptor beta chain was carried out in a study of cytomegalovirus exposure and HLA in healthy donors. Across the study: Later, an analysis reported that the approximately 120 validation repertoires had used the same platform as the approximately 660 first-cohort repertoires.

The CDR3 covers 16 residues. V shed 4 bases, J shed 11 bases, and the junction held 17 bases outside the gene matches. Looked up from germline, CDR1 is SGHRS and CDR2 is YFSETQ. Details on this clone: Antigen: not known.

TCRdb keeps only in-frame clones here, not all; method: immunoSEQ multiplex PCR. The sample records about 110,000 clones, approximately 85% being singletons. Study-level findings and limits: Rare sequences made up most TCRs, while some public TCRs were found in many donors. Among TCR beta chains, those listed as cytomegalovirus-associated numbered about 160.

The TCR originated in a woman in her late teens or twenties in good health and CMV-seronegative. Material: PBMCs. The rearrangement links TRBV5-1 to TRBJ1-1; 10 bases match TRBD1. The CDR3 loop is CASSPRPPGQGTNAFF. CDR3 nucleotides: TGCGCCAGCAGCCCGCGACCACCGGGACAGGGGACGAATGCTTTCTTT.